A selection of T cell receptor beta chains follows, all from one sample in a study of CD8+ T cells in alopecia areata. The protocol was immunoSEQ multiplex PCR, while the TCRdb copy is restricted to in-frame clones and leaves out a portion. The sample lists roughly 170,000 clones; 58% were seen once. Sample: CD8+ T cells sorted from blood, taken at week 24, from a patient treated with tofacitinib. The receptors originated from a human donor with alopecia areata. The CDR3 runs from the conserved cysteine through the conserved F or W.

TRBV27	TRBJ1-5	CASSLGSNQPQHF
TRBV5-6	TRBJ1-5	CASSSRGNQPQHF
TRBV29-1	TRBJ1-2	CSAPTGNYGYTF
TRBV6-5	TRBJ2-7	CASSYRDRDYEQYF
TRBV29-1	TRBJ1-2	CSVPFGTDNGYTF
TRBV20-1	TRBJ2-7	CSAPLDYEQYF
TRBV29-1	TRBJ1-2	CSVTGRYGYTF
TRBV19	TRBJ1-1	CAASWGTEAFF
TRBV7-9	TRBJ1-2	CASSLSGGMNYGYTF
TRBV12-5	TRBJ2-4	CASGLWTDENIQYF
TRBV7-8	TRBJ2-7	CASSLLNGRNEQYF
TRBV7-9	TRBJ2-3	CASSQDAAGRDYAADTQYF
TRBV2	TRBJ2-2	CASSGHGNGAGELFF
TRBV29-1	TRBJ2-5	CSVPRQGEQTQYF
TRBV11-3	TRBJ1-2	CASSTLGREGYGYTF
TRBV27	TRBJ2-1	CASSLRLSYNEQFF
TRBV27	TRBJ2-1	CASSLSPHNEQFF
TRBV7-8	TRBJ2-1	CASSLRRYEQFF
TRBV5-1	TRBJ2-3	CASSPGDSNTDTQYF
TRBV7-9	TRBJ1-2	CASSFLGDGYTF
TRBV4-1	TRBJ1-5	CASSGFGNQPQHF
TRBV15	TRBJ1-5	CATSSPGTGGGQPQHF
TRBV14	TRBJ2-1	CASSQDRGDEQFF
TRBV27	TRBJ1-5	CASSFRSNQPQHF
TRBV5-1	TRBJ1-6	CASSADPMGSSYNSPLHF
TRBV11-2	TRBJ2-2	CASSPLREATGELFF
TRBV19	TRBJ1-1	CASINSQENTEAFF
TRBV5-1	TRBJ2-2	CASSRGQGNTGELFF
TRBV5-4	TRBJ1-6	CASSLNVESHSPLHF
TRBV30	TRBJ2-7	CAWSVGNEQYF